Listed below are T cell receptor beta chains from one sample, sequenced in a study of T cells in narcolepsy. Profiled with immunoSEQ multiplex PCR; TCRdb holds only in-frame clones, not every one. This table holds about 15,000 clones, over 75% found once. Sequenced material: memory (CD45RA-) CD4+ T cells from blood. Every receptor here comes from a human donor in good health. The CDR3 runs from the conserved cysteine through the conserved F or W. D genes are given only for firm matches. Some rows have no size entry. The others give once, few or many, or a class for an expanded clone.

-	TRBV21-1	TRBJ1-3	-	TGTGCCAGCAGCTCACGGAAGACGGCCAACTCTGGAAACACCATATATTTT	CASSSRKTANSGNTIYF
TRBD2	TRBV9	TRBJ2-5	-	TGTGCCAGCTCCCAGCGGGGGGGTAAAGAGACCCAGTACTTC	CASSQRGGKETQYF
-	TRBV7-2	TRBJ1-2	-	TGTGCCAGCAGCACCGGACGGCGAGGGGGGTTATATGGCTACACCTTC	CASSTGRRGGLYGYTF
TRBD2	TRBV7-2	TRBJ2-7	-	TGTGCCAGCAGCTTAGGACTAGCGGGACGGAATTCCTACGAGCAGTACTTC	CASSLGLAGRNSYEQYF
TRBD2	TRBV4-3	TRBJ2-4	-	TGCGCCAGCAGCCAAGATCGGGCTAGCGGGGGACCGGACTTC	CASSQDRASGGPDF
-	TRBV9	TRBJ2-5	-	TGTGCCAGCAGCCAGGGACCGGCCAAAGAGACCCAGTACTTC	CASSQGPAKETQYF
-	TRBV5-4	TRBJ1-2	-	TGTGCCAGCAGCCAAGGGGTCGGGGGCTACACCTTC	CASSQGVGGYTF
-	TRBV7-8	TRBJ2-5	once	TGTGCCAGCAGCCAAGGCCTGGGGAGAGGGGAAGGAGAGACCCAGTACTTC	CASSQGLGRGEGETQYF
TRBD2	TRBV5-1	TRBJ2-7	-	TGCGCCAGCAGCTTGGAGGGGACTAGCTACTACGAGCAGTACTTC	CASSLEGTSYYEQYF
TRBD2	TRBV7-2	TRBJ2-1	-	TGTGCCAGCAGCTTACCTTCGAGCGGGAGGGTCGACAATGAGCAGTTCTTC	CASSLPSSGRVDNEQFF
TRBD1	TRBV5-1	TRBJ2-3	once	TGCGCCAGTAAATCGACAGGGCAGCCAACAGATACGCAGTATTTT	CASKSTGQPTDTQYF
-	TRBV6-6	TRBJ1-4	-	TGTGCCAGCAGCCGGTGGGGGGCGGGTGAAAAACTGTTTTTT	CASSRWGAGEKLFF
-	TRBV18	TRBJ1-5	-	TGTGCCAGCTCACAACGGACGGGGGTAGCAGGGCCCCAGCATTTT	CASSQRTGVAGPQHF
-	TRBV11-3	TRBJ2-1	-	TGTGCCAGCAGCTCTCAATCGGGCCTGCCGAGGGCCAATGAGCAGTTCTTC	CASSSQSGLPRANEQFF
-	TRBV4-1	TRBJ2-3	-	TGCGCCAGCACGGACCAGACTGCGGCGAGAGATACGCAGTATTTT	CASTDQTAARDTQYF
TRBD1	TRBV27	TRBJ1-1	-	TGTGCCAGCAGTCCCCGTACAGGGGGGGTTGTGAACACTGAAGCTTTCTTT	CASSPRTGGVVNTEAFF
-	TRBV27	TRBJ1-1	once	TGTGCCAGCAGTTTGTACAGCTCGAACACTGAAGCTTTCTTT	CASSLYSSNTEAFF